A single sample is the source of the 23 T cell receptor beta chains below, sequenced in a study of blood T cells in healthy people across ages. The authors ran a second PCR of about 6 to 11 cycles using a sample-barcoded 5' primer and a J-beta primer mix. TCRdb reprocessed the 5' RACE reads with MiXCR, giving one entry per CDR3 protein. The sample records approximately 830,000 distinct CDR3 sequences, around 68% being singletons. The specimen was blood. The receptors derive from a man aged 25 to 40 in good health.

This clonotype was observed a single time. This chain joins TRBV10-3 and TRBJ1-5, with 7 bases fitting TRBD1. The trim removed 0 bases at V and 7 bases at J, leaving 6 bases unmatched. This CDR3 contains 15 residues. CDR1 and CDR2 (germline): ENHRY, SYGVKD. CDR3 sequence reads: CAISESTGEQQPQHF. The CDR3, as DNA: TGTGCCATCAGTGAGTCAACAGGGGAGCAGCAGCCCCAGCATTTT.

The chain links TRBV25-1 to TRBJ2-5; tentative D call: TRBD1 (6 bases). The better agreement between TRBJ2-1 and the DNA end casts doubt on the J call. This CDR3 is 15 amino acids long. Germline lookup yields CDR1 MGHDK and CDR2 SYGVNS. The CDR3 region is CASSEVTGAEETQFF. The CDR3 DNA reads TGTGCCAGCAGTGAGGTGACAGGTGCCGAAGAGACCCAGTTCTTC.

The rearrangement links TRBV20-1 to TRBJ2-1; D is unresolved. This CDR3 spans 13 amino acids. Trimming removed 6 bases from V and 0 bases from J, with 9 bases in between. CDR1 DFQATT and CDR2 SNEGSKA come from the germline V gene (reference sequence). The CDR3 bases are TGCAGTGCCTTGAAGAGCTCCTACAATGAGCAGTTCTTC. Protein sequence: CSALKSSYNEQFF.

This chain links TRBV12-3 or TRBV12-4 with TRBJ2-1, with D maybe TRBD1 (5 bases). There are 18 residues in the CDR3. V lost 6 bases and J lost 1, with 22 bases in between. CDR3 nucleotide sequence: TGTGCCAGCAGCTTCCTCCTTTTTCAGGGTAGGTCCTACAATGAGCAGTTCTTC. Amino acid sequence: CASSFLLFQGRSYNEQFF.

This clonotype appeared a single time. The chain combines TRBV7-2 with TRBJ1-6; 8 positions agree with TRBD1. Germline trimming cut 5 bases from V and 7 bases from J; bases unmatched to any gene: 22. Germline-derived CDR1 and CDR2 are SGHTA and FQGNSA. This CDR3 comprises 20 residues. The DNA for the CDR3 is TGTGCCAGCAGCCTTTACCTCCGGGACAGGCCCAAGTCGGGGAATTCACCCCTCCACTTT. Translation: CASSLYLRDRPKSGNSPLHF.

The rearrangement links TRBV9 to TRBJ2-5, with TRBD2 matching over 12 bases. V shed 8 bases, J shed 2 bases, and the junction held 1 base outside the gene matches. This CDR3 has 13 residues. Germline CDR1 is SGDLS and CDR2 is YYNGEE. The CDR3 DNA follows: TGTGCCAGTACTAGCGGGGGGCAAGAGACCCAGTACTTC. Translation gives CASTSGGQETQYF.

This rearrangement joins TRBV12-3 or TRBV12-4 to TRBJ1-2; D not certain. The V end lost 6 bases, the J end lost 3 bases, and 11 bases lay between the germline ends. The CDR3 is 13 amino acids. CDR3 residues: CASRPGRHYGYTF. The CDR3 bases are TGTGCCAGCAGGCCTGGACGGCACTATGGCTACACCTTC.

This clonotype has at least ten counts. This chain uses TRBV4-2 with TRBJ2-5; possibly TRBD2 for D (5 bases). Trimming pared 0 bases from V and 2 bases from J, leaving 13 bases between. There are 16 residues in the CDR3. Germline CDR1 LGHNA, CDR2 YNFKEQ. The chain's CDR3 is CASSQEGEGRQETQYF. The CDR3 nucleotides are TGTGCCAGCAGCCAAGAAGGAGAGGGAAGGCAAGAGACCCAGTACTTC.

In nucleotides, the CDR3 is TGTGCCTGGAGTAGACGGACAGAGGGCTACACCTTC. The encoded protein is CAWSRRTEGYTF. This chain uses TRBV30 with TRBJ1-2, with a weak D call TRBD1 (6 bases). CDR1 is GTSNPN, CDR2 SVGIG, per germline (reference sequence). Trimming took 2 bases from V and 8 from J, leaving 12 bases between them. The CDR3 has 12 amino acids.

In DNA form, the CDR3 reads TGTGCCAGCATCATAGGACTAGCGAGCTCCACAGATACGCAGTATTTT. Protein sequence: CASIIGLASSTDTQYF. The chain uses TRBV12-3 or TRBV12-4 and TRBJ2-3; 9 bases line up with TRBD2. After removal of 7 bases from V and 2 bases from J, the junction contained 10 bases not matched to a gene. The CDR3 length is 16 residues.

A remark on this clonotype: The junction and the germline gene differ at one end; a read error may be behind it. The chain couples TRBV13 to TRBJ2-4; possible D gene TRBD1, 6 bases. The CDR3 consists of 17 residues. The germline V gene encodes CDR1 PRHDT and CDR2 FYEKMQ (reference sequence). The CDR3, as DNA: TGTGCCAGCAGCGGACAGCCGTTCAGGGGAGCCAAGAACATTCCGTACTTC. It codes for CASSGQPFRGAKNIPYF.

This clonotype came up once. The genes are TRBV5-4 and TRBJ2-6; D is unresolved. CDR3 length: 16 residues. Per the germline V gene, CDR1 is SGHNT and CDR2 is YYREEE (reference sequence). Trimming shortened V by 2 bases and J by 1 base, and 10 bases separated the two germline ends. DNA for the CDR3: TGTGCCAGCAGCTTTTACCCGGTTTCTGGGGCCAACGTCCTGACTTTC. Protein product: CASSFYPVSGANVLTF.

The V and J genes are TRBV27 and TRBJ2-3; TRBD2 might be the D (6 bases). Germline CDR1 and CDR2: MNHEY and SMNVEV (reference sequence). Trimming removed 6 bases from V and 1 base from J, with 11 bases in between. CDR3 length equals 14 residues. CDR3 coding DNA: TGTGCCAGCAGCCGCGGGGCGGGCACAGATACGCAGTATTTT. This translates into CASSRGAGTDTQYF.

V is TRBV2 and J is TRBJ1-4; tentative D call: TRBD1 (6 bases). Germline CDR1 reads SNHLY; CDR2 reads FYNNEI. This CDR3 comprises 16 residues. Trimming cost V 6 bases and J 6 bases, with 20 bases left between them. The CDR3 spells CASSDPIQGADEKLFF. CDR3 nucleotides: TGTGCCAGCAGCGATCCAATACAGGGTGCGGATGAAAAACTGTTTTTT.

This chain links TRBV9 with TRBJ1-5; no clear D gene. The CDR3 length is 14 residues. Germline-derived CDR1 and CDR2 are SGDLS and YYNGEE. Trimming removed 1 base at V and 4 bases at J, with 9 bases between. DNA of the CDR3: TGTGCCAGCAGCGTAAGGGCAGGTAATCAGCCCCAGCATTTT. This translates into CASSVRAGNQPQHF.

The CDR3 DNA follows: TGCGCCAGCAGCCTGGGTAGCTTGAGCTCCTACGAGCAGTACTTC. This sequence encodes CASSLGSLSSYEQYF. The genes are TRBV5-1 and TRBJ2-7; the D is unclear. The V and J ends lost 4 bases and 0 bases respectively, with 14 bases between them. The V gene's germline CDR1 is SGHRS and CDR2 YFSETQ. CDR3 length: 15 residues.

The sample holds a few counts of this clonotype. The rearrangement uses TRBV29-1 and TRBJ2-3; D uncertain. V shed 7 bases and J shed 4 bases, with 9 bases lying between them. Per germline, CDR1 SQVTM and CDR2 ANQGSEA. This CDR3 contains 11 residues. The CDR3 here is CSAPIPDTQYF. For the CDR3, the DNA is TGCAGCGCCCCTATACCAGATACGCAGTATTTT.

This clonotype was seen only a few times. The chain carries TRBV4-3 and TRBJ2-1; perhaps TRBD1 as D (6 bases). The CDR3 runs 14 residues. The germline gives CDR1 LGHNA, CDR2 YSLEER. The germline V and J ends were trimmed by 0 bases and 6 bases, with 9 bases remaining between them. The CDR3 DNA reads TGCGCCAGCAGCCAAGAAGTAGGGGGCAATGAGCAGTTCTTC. Protein product: CASSQEVGGNEQFF.

J is TRBJ2-3 and V is TRBV28; D remains unclear. CDR1 and CDR2 (germline): MDHEN, SYDVKM. The length of the CDR3 is 15 residues. V was cut by 2 bases and J by 2 bases, with 11 bases left in between. The CDR3 here is CASSLEFGSTDTQYF. The CDR3 DNA reads as TGTGCCAGCAGTTTAGAGTTTGGCTCCACAGATACGCAGTATTTT. Full variable domain (rest looked up from reference TRBV28 and TRBJ2-3): DVKVTQSSRYLVKRTGEKVFLECVQDMDHENMFWYRQDPGLGLRLIYFSYDVKMKEKGDIPEGYSVSREKKERFSLILESASTNQTSMYLCASSLEFGSTDTQYFGPGTRLTVL.

The chain carries TRBV4-1 and TRBJ1-6; TRBD1 agrees at 9 bases. The length of the CDR3 is 18 residues. The germline gives CDR1 MGHRA, CDR2 YSYEKL. J lost 4 bases, V lost 0 bases, and 7 bases had no gene match. CDR3: CASSQEAGQGLYNSPLHF. The CDR3 nucleotides read TGCGCCAGCAGCCAAGAAGCAGGACAGGGGCTATATAATTCACCCCTCCACTTT.

This chain uses TRBV29-1 with TRBJ2-1; 8 bases are a match to TRBD1. Losses at the gene ends were 7 bases for V and 3 bases for J; bases not matched to a gene: 11. Germline V gives CDR1 SQVTM, CDR2 ANQGSEA. This CDR3 has 15 residues. The CDR3 protein is CSAPDGTGVYNEQFF. The CDR3, as DNA: TGCAGCGCCCCGGACGGGACAGGAGTCTACAATGAGCAGTTCTTC.

CDR3: CASSPNRDLSSYNEQFF. In nucleotides, the CDR3 is TGTGCCAGCAGCCCAAACCGGGACCTCAGCTCCTACAATGAGCAGTTCTTC. This rearrangement joins TRBV7-2 to TRBJ2-1, with D possibly being TRBD1 or TRBD2 (5 bases each). Germline assignment: CDR1 SGHTA and CDR2 FQGNSA. Trimming pared 5 bases from V and 0 bases from J, leaving 17 bases between. This CDR3 region has 17 residues.

This rearrangement joins TRBV12-3 or TRBV12-4 to TRBJ1-1; D is uncertain. Trimming took off 6 bases at V and 4 bases at J, with 12 bases between the two ends. The CDR3 is made up of 13 amino acids. CDR3 DNA: TGTGCCAGCAGGCTGACTAGGATCACTGAAGCTTTCTTT. Amino acids: CASRLTRITEAFF.